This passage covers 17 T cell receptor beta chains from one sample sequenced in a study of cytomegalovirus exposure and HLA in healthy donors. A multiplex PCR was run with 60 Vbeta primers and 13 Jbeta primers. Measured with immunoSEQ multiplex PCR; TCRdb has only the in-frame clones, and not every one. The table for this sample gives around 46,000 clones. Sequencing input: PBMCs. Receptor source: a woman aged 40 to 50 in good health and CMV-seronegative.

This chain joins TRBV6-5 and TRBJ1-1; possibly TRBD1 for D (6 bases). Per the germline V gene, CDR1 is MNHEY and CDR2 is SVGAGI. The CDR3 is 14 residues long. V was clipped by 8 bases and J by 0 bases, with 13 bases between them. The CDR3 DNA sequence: TGTGCCAGCGGGCGACAGGTGATGAACACTGAAGCTTTCTTT. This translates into CASGRQVMNTEAFF.

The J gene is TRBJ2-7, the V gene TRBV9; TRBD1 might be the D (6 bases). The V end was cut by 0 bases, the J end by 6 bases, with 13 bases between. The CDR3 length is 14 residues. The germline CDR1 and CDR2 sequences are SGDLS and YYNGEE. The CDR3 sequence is CASSVGWGQSEQYF. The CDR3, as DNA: TGTGCCAGCAGCGTAGGGTGGGGGCAAAGCGAGCAGTACTTC.

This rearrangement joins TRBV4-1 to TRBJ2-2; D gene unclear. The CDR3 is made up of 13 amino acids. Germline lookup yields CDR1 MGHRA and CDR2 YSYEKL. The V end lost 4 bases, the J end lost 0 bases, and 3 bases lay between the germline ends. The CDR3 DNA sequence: TGCGCCAGCAGCCCAACGAACACCGGGGAGCTGTTTTTT. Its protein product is CASSPTNTGELFF.

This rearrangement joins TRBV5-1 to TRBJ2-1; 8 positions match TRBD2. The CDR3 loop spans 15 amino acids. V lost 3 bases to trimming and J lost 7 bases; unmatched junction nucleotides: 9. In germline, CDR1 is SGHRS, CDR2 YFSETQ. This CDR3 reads CASSSTGTRDNEQFF. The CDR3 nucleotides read TGCGCCAGCAGCTCTACCGGGACTAGAGATAATGAGCAGTTCTTC. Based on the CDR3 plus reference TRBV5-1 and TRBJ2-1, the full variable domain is KAGVTQTPRYLIKTRGQQVTLSCSPISGHRSVSWYQQTPGQGLQFLFEYFSETQRNKGNFPGRFSGRQFSNSRSEMNVSTLELGDSALYLCASSSTGTRDNEQFFGPGTRLTVL.

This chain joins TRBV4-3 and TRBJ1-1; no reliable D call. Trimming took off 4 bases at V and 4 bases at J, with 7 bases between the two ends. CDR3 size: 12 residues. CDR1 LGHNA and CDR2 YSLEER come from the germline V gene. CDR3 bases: TGCGCCAGCAGCCTAGCGGGCACTGAAGCTTTCTTT. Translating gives CASSLAGTEAFF.

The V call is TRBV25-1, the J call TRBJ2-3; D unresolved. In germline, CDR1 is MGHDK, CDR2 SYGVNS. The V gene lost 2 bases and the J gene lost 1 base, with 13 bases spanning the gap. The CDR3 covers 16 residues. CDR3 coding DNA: TGTGCCAGCAGTGAAGGTCGGTCGGGTCGCACAGATACGCAGTATTTT. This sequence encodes CASSEGRSGRTDTQYF.

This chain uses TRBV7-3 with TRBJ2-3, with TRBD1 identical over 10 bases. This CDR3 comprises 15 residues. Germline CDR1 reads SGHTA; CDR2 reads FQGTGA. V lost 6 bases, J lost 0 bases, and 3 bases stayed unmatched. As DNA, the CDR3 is TGTGCCAGCAGTAGACAGGGGGCTAGCACAGATACGCAGTATTTT. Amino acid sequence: CASSRQGASTDTQYF. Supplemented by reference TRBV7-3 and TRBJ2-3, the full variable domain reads GAGVSQTPSNKVTEKGKYVELRCDPISGHTALYWYRQSLGQGPEFLIYFQGTGAADDSGLPNDRFFAVRPEGSVSTLKIQRTERGDSAVYLCASSRQGASTDTQYFGPGTRLTVL.

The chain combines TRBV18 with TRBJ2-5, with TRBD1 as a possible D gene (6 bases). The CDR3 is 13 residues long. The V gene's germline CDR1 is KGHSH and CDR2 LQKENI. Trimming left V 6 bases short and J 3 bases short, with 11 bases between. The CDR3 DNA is TGTGCCAGCTCCGCTGACAGGAAAGAGACCCAGTACTTC. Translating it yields CASSADRKETQYF.

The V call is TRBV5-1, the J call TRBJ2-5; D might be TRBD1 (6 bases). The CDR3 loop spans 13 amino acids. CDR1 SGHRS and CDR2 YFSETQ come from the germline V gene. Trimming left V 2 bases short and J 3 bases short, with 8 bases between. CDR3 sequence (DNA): TGCGCCAGCAGCTTTCCAGGGGAAGAGACCCAGTACTTC. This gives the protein CASSFPGEETQYF.

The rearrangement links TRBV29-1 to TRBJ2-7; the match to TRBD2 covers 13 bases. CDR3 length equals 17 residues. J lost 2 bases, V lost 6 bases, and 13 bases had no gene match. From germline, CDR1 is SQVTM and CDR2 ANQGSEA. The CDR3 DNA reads TGCAGCGTCCGTGGGACTAGCGGGATGGAGGTAGCCTACGAGCAGTACTTC. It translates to CSVRGTSGMEVAYEQYF.

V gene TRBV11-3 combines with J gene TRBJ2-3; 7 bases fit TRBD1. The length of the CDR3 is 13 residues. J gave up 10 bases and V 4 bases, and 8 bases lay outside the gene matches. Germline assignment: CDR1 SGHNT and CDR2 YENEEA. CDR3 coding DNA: TGTGCCAGCAGCTACGAACGGGACAGTTCGCAGTATTTT. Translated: CASSYERDSSQYF.

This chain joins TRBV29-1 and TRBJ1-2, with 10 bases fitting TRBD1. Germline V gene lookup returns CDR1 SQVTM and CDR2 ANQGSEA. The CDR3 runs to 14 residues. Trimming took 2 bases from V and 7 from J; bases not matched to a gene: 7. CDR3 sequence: CSVETDRGMGGYTF. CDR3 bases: TGCAGCGTTGAAACGGACAGGGGGATGGGTGGCTACACCTTC.

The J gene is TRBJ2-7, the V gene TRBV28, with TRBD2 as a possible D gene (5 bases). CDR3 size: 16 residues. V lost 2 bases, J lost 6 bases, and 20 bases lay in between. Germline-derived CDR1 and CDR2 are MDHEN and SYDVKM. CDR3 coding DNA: TGTGCCAGCAGTTTAGGAGGAGCGCCTCCCGTGGGCGAGCAGTACTTC. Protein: CASSLGGAPPVGEQYF.

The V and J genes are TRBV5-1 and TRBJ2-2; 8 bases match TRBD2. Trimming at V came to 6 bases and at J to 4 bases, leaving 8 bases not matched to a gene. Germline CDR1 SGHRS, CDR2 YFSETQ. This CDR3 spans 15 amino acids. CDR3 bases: TGCGCCAGCACGTGGGCTAGCGGGTTCACCGGGGAGCTGTTTTTT. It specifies CASTWASGFTGELFF.

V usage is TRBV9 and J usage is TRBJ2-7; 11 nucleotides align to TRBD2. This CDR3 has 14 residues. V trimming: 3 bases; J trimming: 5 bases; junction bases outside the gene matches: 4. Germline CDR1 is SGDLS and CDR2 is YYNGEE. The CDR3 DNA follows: TGTGCCAGCAGCGCGACTAGCGGGATCCACGAGCAGTACTTC. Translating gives CASSATSGIHEQYF.

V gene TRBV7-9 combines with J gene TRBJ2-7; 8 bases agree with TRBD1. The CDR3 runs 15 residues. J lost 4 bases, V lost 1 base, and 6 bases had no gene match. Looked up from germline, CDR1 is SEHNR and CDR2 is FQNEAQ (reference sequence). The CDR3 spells CASSLVRTGKYEQYF. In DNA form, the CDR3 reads TGTGCCAGCAGCTTAGTAAGGACAGGGAAGTACGAGCAGTACTTC.

CDR3 nucleotides: TGTGCCAGTAGTATTGGGCGGAACACCGGGGAGCTGTTTTTT. The encoded protein is CASSIGRNTGELFF. This chain joins TRBV19 and TRBJ2-2, with D uncertain. The V end was cut by 3 bases, the J end by 1 base, with 6 bases between. The CDR3 loop spans 14 amino acids. Germline CDR1 LNHDA, CDR2 SQIVND (reference sequence).